This paragraph covers one T cell receptor beta chain sequence. These data are taken from a study of blood T cell repertoires in COVID-19. As processed by the authors: Amplification of reference gene primers provided the estimated nucleated cell counts. TCRdb's copy holds only in-frame clones and misses some; the assay was immunoSEQ multiplex PCR. The DNA was the basis for D and trimming; V, J and clone size are from that table. The table includes 190,000 or so clones, roughly 84% detected once. The CDR3 contains 15 residues. The germline V gene encodes CDR1 LGHDT and CDR2 YNNKEL (reference sequence). The V gene lost 1 base and the J gene lost 7 bases, with 16 bases spanning the gap.

V gene TRBV3-1 (or the pseudogene TRBV3-2) combines with J gene TRBJ1-2, with a weak D call TRBD1 (5 bases). The specimen was PBMCs or T cells enriched from blood (not recorded which). This clonotype was sampled from a man in his forties who had recovered from COVID-19. CDR3 amino acids: CASSQGRRGAGGYTF. As DNA, the CDR3 is TGTGCCAGCAGCCAAGGTCGTCGCGGGGCAGGTGGCTACACCTTC.